This T cell receptor (beta chain) is from a study of Ad26.COV2.S vaccination and SARS-CoV-2 variants. Study summary: Into the muscle, Ad26.COV2.S was dosed once or twice, 56 days apart.

About this clone itself: The antigen remains undetermined.

General study points: Comparability of non-spike TCR breadth was observed across vaccine and placebo recipients. Spike-specific TCR breadth was greater after Ad26.COV2.S than placebo.

This CDR3 contains 18 residues. V was trimmed by 2 bases and J by 0 bases, leaving 17 bases between them. The germline V gene encodes CDR1 SEHNR and CDR2 FQNEAQ (reference sequence). Sequencing was performed with immunoSEQ multiplex PCR; in TCRdb, only in-frame clones are kept and a portion is missing. Of 430,000 or so clones in the sample, around 90% are singletons; the top ten hold about 12%. Regarding treatment: 19 received Ad26.COV2.S at low or high dose, single or two shots; 5 received placebo; per-sample allocation not given. Vaccine and placebo recipients were sampled on day 63 after the first injection.

The receptor comes from a person between 18 and 65 years old who received the Ad26.COV2.S COVID-19 vaccine or a placebo. Sample: peripheral blood, taken in a trial of Ad26.COV2.S vaccine versus placebo. The gene calls are TRBV7-9 and TRBJ1-3; TRBD1 is a possible D gene (6 bases). In nucleotides, the CDR3 is TGTGCCAGCAGCTTACCCCGGGGGCCTCCTATCTCTGGAAACACCATATATTTT. Protein: CASSLPRGPPISGNTIYF.